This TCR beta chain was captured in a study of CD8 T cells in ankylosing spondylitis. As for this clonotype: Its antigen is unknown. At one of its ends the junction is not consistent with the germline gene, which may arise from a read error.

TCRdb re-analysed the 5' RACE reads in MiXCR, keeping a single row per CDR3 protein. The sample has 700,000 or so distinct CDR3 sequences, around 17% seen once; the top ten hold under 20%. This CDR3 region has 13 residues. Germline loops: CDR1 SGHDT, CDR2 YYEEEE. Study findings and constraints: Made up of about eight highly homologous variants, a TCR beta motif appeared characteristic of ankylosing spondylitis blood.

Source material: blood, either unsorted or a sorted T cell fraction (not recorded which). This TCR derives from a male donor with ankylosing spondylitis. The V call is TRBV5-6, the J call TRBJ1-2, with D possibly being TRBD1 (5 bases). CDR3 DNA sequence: TGTGCCAGGAGCTTGGGGGGAAACTATGGCTACACCTTC. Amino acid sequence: CARSLGGNYGYTF.